The 16 T cell receptor beta chains reported below all come from one sample, sequenced in a study of T cell changes during pregnancy in multiple sclerosis. Assay used: immunoSEQ multiplex PCR; TCRdb lists only in-frame clones, some missing. The sample comprises about 100,000 clones, 92% of which are singletons, and 1.9% rests with the top ten. The specimen was peripheral blood, collected after pregnancy. These receptors all stem from a female donor with multiple sclerosis, enrolled in a pregnancy study.

The genes are TRBV7-9 and TRBJ1-5; possibly TRBD1 for D (6 bases). Trimming removed 4 bases from V and 7 bases from J, with 11 bases in between. CDR1 and CDR2 (germline): SEHNR, FQNEAQ (reference sequence). This CDR3 is 13 amino acids long. The CDR3 bases are TGTGCCAGCAGCTCACAGGGTCAGCAGCCCCAGCATTTT. Its protein is CASSSQGQQPQHF.

The chain has TRBV4-1 and TRBJ2-7; 8 positions agree with TRBD2. Germline CDR1 MGHRA, CDR2 YSYEKL. The trim removed 4 bases at V and 4 bases at J, leaving 6 bases unmatched. CDR3 length: 14 amino acids. CDR3 in DNA: TGCGCCAGCAGCCGGCTAGCGGGTTATTACGAGCAGTACTTC. This codes for CASSRLAGYYEQYF.

The genes are TRBV10-3 and TRBJ2-7, with TRBD2 matching 7 bases. The germline V gene has CDR1 ENHRY and CDR2 SYGVKD. The CDR3 is made up of 13 amino acids. V trimming: 5 bases; J trimming: 3 bases; junction bases outside the gene matches: 4. The DNA for the CDR3 is TGTGCCATCAGTACCTGGGGGGGCTACGAGCAGTACTTC. Residues: CAISTWGGYEQYF.

The V and J genes are TRBV5-6 and TRBJ1-4; maybe TRBD1 (6 bases). Germline values: CDR1 SGHDT, CDR2 YYEEEE. This CDR3 is built from 15 residues. V lost 5 bases to trimming and J lost 4 bases, with 15 bases between them. The CDR3 loop reads CASRPQGWGNEKLFF. In nucleotides, the CDR3 is TGTGCCAGCAGACCCCAGGGGTGGGGTAATGAAAAACTGTTTTTT.

The chain couples TRBV5-1 to TRBJ2-5; 9 bases agree with TRBD1. CDR1 and CDR2 (germline): SGHRS, YFSETQ. CDR3 length: 16 amino acids. The ends lost 0 bases at V and 5 bases at J; junction bases unmatched: 8. The CDR3 protein is CASSLGDRVDGETQYF. The CDR3 DNA reads TGCGCCAGCAGCTTGGGGGACAGGGTAGACGGGGAGACCCAGTACTTC.

V usage is TRBV6-5 and J usage is TRBJ2-7, with 7 positions matching TRBD1. The CDR3 spans 13 residues. Germline V CDR1 and CDR2: MNHEY, SVGAGI. V lost 6 bases and J lost 0; bases outside the gene matches: 2. The CDR3 DNA sequence: TGTGCCAGCAGGGGGACAGCCTCCTACGAGCAGTACTTC. Its protein is CASRGTASYEQYF.

V usage is TRBV28 and J usage is TRBJ1-2; 7 bases line up with TRBD1. The CDR3 sequence is 14 residues long. CDR1 MDHEN and CDR2 SYDVKM come from the germline V gene. J lost 4 bases, V lost 6 bases, and 8 bases had no gene match. The CDR3 bases are TGTGCCAGCAGCCGAACGGACAGGCCCTATGGCTACACCTTC. It codes for CASSRTDRPYGYTF.

The chain has TRBV30 and TRBJ1-5; D unclear. The CDR3 loop spans 13 amino acids. Looked up from germline, CDR1 is GTSNPN and CDR2 is SVGIG (reference sequence). V was trimmed by 3 bases and J by 3 bases, leaving 9 bases between them. This chain's CDR3 is CAWSVANNQPQHF. CDR3 sequence (DNA): TGTGCCTGGAGCGTAGCGAACAATCAGCCCCAGCATTTT.

The chain is built from TRBV12-5 and TRBJ2-2; the match to TRBD2 covers 13 bases. In germline, CDR1 is LGHNT, CDR2 FRNRAP. The J segment lost 6 bases and the V segment lost 6 bases, leaving 1 base of the junction unmatched. This CDR3 is 14 amino acids long. CDR3 loop: CASGTSGGPGELFF. The CDR3 DNA sequence: TGTGCTAGTGGGACTAGCGGGGGGCCCGGGGAGCTGTTTTTT.

This clone has only a few counts. The chain employs TRBV10-3 and TRBJ1-6, with D perhaps matching TRBD1 (6 bases). The V and J ends lost 2 bases and 8 bases respectively, with 13 bases between them. The CDR3 is made up of 15 amino acids. CDR1 and CDR2 (germline): ENHRY, SYGVKD. CDR3 sequence reads: CAISEAGGLDSPLHF. CDR3 sequence (DNA): TGTGCCATCAGTGAGGCGGGGGGCTTGGATTCACCCCTCCACTTT.

The chain is built from TRBV11-2 and TRBJ2-5; 7 nucleotides line up with TRBD2. This CDR3 is built from 17 residues. Looked up from germline, CDR1 is SGHAT and CDR2 is FQNNGV. The V and J ends lost 5 bases and 1 base, in that order; junction bases with no gene match: 13. CDR3 loop: CASSAQRRDYSQETQYF. CDR3 bases: TGTGCCAGCAGCGCTCAACGGCGGGACTACAGCCAAGAGACCCAGTACTTC.

This clone was seen a single time. The chain links TRBV15 to TRBJ1-1; the D gene is possibly TRBD1 (6 bases). This CDR3 spans 14 amino acids. Germline V gene data show CDR1 as LNHNV and CDR2 as YYDKDF (reference sequence). The ends were cut back, 3 bases at V and 1 base at J, with 9 bases in the middle. This chain's CDR3 is CATSRTRGNTEAFF. The DNA for the CDR3 is TGTGCCACCAGCAGGACCAGGGGGAACACTGAAGCTTTCTTT. The complete variable domain, with remaining parts taken from reference TRBV15 and TRBJ1-1, reads DAMVIQNPRYQVTQFGKPVTLSCSQTLNHNVMYWYQQKSSQAPKLLFHYYDKDFNNEADTPDNFQSRRPNTSFCFLDIRSPGLGDTAMYLCATSRTRGNTEAFFGQGTRLTVV.

This chain uses TRBV5-6 with TRBJ2-7; TRBD1 agrees at 9 bases. Germline CDR1 reads SGHDT; CDR2 reads YYEEEE. V lost 4 bases, J lost 4 bases, and 3 bases stayed unmatched. This CDR3 is 13 amino acids long. CDR3: CASSVTGGYEQYF. The CDR3 DNA sequence: TGTGCCAGCAGCGTGACAGGGGGGTACGAGCAGTACTTC.

The chain uses TRBV7-6 and TRBJ1-6, with 9 bases that match TRBD1. Germline CDR1 is SGHVS and CDR2 is FNYEAQ. Germline trimming cut 4 bases from V and 9 bases from J; bases unmatched to any gene: 7. The CDR3 is 15 amino acids. The CDR3 reads CASSSGADRGSPLHF. In nucleotides, the CDR3 is TGTGCCAGCAGCTCGGGCGCGGACAGGGGTTCACCCCTCCACTTT.

This clone occurred once. The chain recombines TRBV19 with TRBJ2-7; a possible D gene is TRBD1 (5 bases). This CDR3 spans 15 amino acids. The germline V and J ends were trimmed by 6 bases and 5 bases, with 20 bases remaining between them. Germline V gene lookup returns CDR1 LNHDA and CDR2 SQIVND (reference sequence). The CDR3 spells CASSLKRQTPHEQYF. The CDR3 coding sequence is TGTGCCAGTAGCCTAAAACGACAGACCCCCCACGAGCAGTACTTC. The full variable domain, with the rest looked up from reference TRBV19 and TRBJ2-7, is DGGITQSPKYLFRKEGQNVTLSCEQNLNHDAMYWYRQDPGQGLRLIYYSQIVNDFQKGDIAEGYSVSREKKESFPLTVTSAQKNPTAFYLCASSLKRQTPHEQYFGPGTRLTVT.

The chain has TRBV27 and TRBJ1-2; no firm D call. Per the germline V gene, CDR1 is MNHEY and CDR2 is SMNVEV (reference sequence). With 6 bases removed from V and 7 bases from J, the gap between germline ends came to 9 bases. The CDR3 is 11 residues long. CDR3 sequence reads: CASRSPRGYTF. In DNA, the CDR3 is TGTGCCAGCAGGAGCCCTCGTGGCTACACCTTC.